The 9 T cell receptor beta chains reported below all come from one sample, sequenced in a study of shared clonotypes between healthy human individuals. The assay was immunoSEQ multiplex PCR, and TCRdb's table has in-frame clones only and misses some. The data hold around 2.1 million clones, with approximately 94% observed a single time. Sequenced input: naive CD4+ T cells sorted from blood. Noted subset: CD45RA+ positively selected. The receptors come from a man younger than 30 in good health.

The chain employs TRBV7-2 and TRBJ2-7; perhaps TRBD1 as D (5 bases). Germline V gene lookup returns CDR1 SGHTA and CDR2 FQGNSA. CDR3 size: 14 residues. V lost 3 bases, J lost 5 bases, and 14 bases lay in between. Here the CDR3 DNA reads TGTGCCAGCAGCTTTGAAAGGGGATTCGACGAGCAGTACTTC. Residues: CASSFERGFDEQYF.

V and J are TRBV6-1 and TRBJ2-2, with D possibly matching TRBD1 (6 bases). V lost 4 bases and J lost 15, with 18 bases in between. CDR3 size: 13 residues. Germline CDR1 is MNHNS and CDR2 is SASEGT. The CDR3 sequence is CASSGTEVGQMFF. In DNA, the CDR3 is TGTGCCAGCAGTGGGACAGAAGTGGGTCAGATGTTTTTT.

V gene TRBV5-4 combines with J gene TRBJ1-3, with D possibly TRBD1 on 5 matching bases. Germline assignment: CDR1 SGHNT and CDR2 YYREEE (reference sequence). The CDR3 consists of 18 residues. V was trimmed by 3 bases and J by 0 bases, leaving 19 bases between them. This chain's CDR3 is CASSSSSGTVISGNTIYF. The CDR3 DNA sequence: TGTGCCAGCAGCTCAAGCTCCGGGACGGTGATCTCTGGAAACACCATATATTTT.

The rearrangement links TRBV7-4 to TRBJ2-6; D is unresolved. The V gene lost 5 bases and the J gene lost 5 bases, with 22 bases spanning the gap. This CDR3 has 18 amino acids. Germline V gene lookup returns CDR1 SGHVT and CDR2 SQSDAQ. The DNA for the CDR3 is TGTGCCAGCAGCATTGAAGCCAGCTCACAAAGTCGGGCCAACGTCCTGACTTTC. Protein sequence: CASSIEASSQSRANVLTF.

The V gene is TRBV5-8, the J gene TRBJ2-2; D is ambiguous. V lost 7 bases and J lost 4, with 17 bases in between. The CDR3 has 15 amino acids. CDR1 and CDR2 (germline): SGHTS, YDEGEE. The CDR3 DNA reads TGTGCCAGCCGCCAAACATCCCCTACCACCGGGGAGCTGTTTTTT. Translation gives CASRQTSPTTGELFF.

CDR3 loop: CASTTTAYEQYF. CDR3 DNA: TGTGCCAGCACCACGACAGCGTACGAGCAGTACTTC. The chain has TRBV28 and TRBJ2-7; tentatively, D is TRBD1 (5 bases). Germline CDR1 reads MDHEN; CDR2 reads SYDVKM. The V gene lost 7 bases and the J gene lost 4 bases, with 11 bases spanning the gap. The CDR3 consists of 12 residues.

This chain connects TRBV6-6 to TRBJ2-2; D might be TRBD2 (6 bases). The V end lost 2 bases, the J end lost 1 base, and 8 bases lay between the germline ends. The germline gives CDR1 MNHNY, CDR2 SVGAGI (reference sequence). The CDR3 sequence is 15 residues long. The DNA of the CDR3 is TGTGCCAGCAGTTACCTTAGCGGGAACACCGGGGAGCTGTTTTTT. As protein: CASSYLSGNTGELFF.

This clone has just one count. The sample holds other DNA sequences that translate to the same CDR3. This chain connects TRBV18 to TRBJ2-7; TRBD1 might be the D (5 bases). V was shortened by 3 bases and J by 2 bases, with 8 bases between the two germline ends. The germline CDR1 and CDR2 sequences are KGHSH and LQKENI. There are 13 residues in the CDR3. For the CDR3, the DNA is TGTGCCAGCTCACCTACAGGAACCTACGAGCAGTACTTC. This codes for CASSPTGTYEQYF.

This chain connects TRBV4-1 to TRBJ2-5; possibly TRBD1 or TRBD2 for D (5 bases each). Germline loops: CDR1 MGHRA, CDR2 YSYEKL. The CDR3 spans 14 residues. V lost 2 bases and J lost 7, with 14 bases in between. CDR3 sequence reads: CASSQIPGTGTQYF. In DNA, the CDR3 is TGCGCCAGCAGCCAAATCCCAGGGACGGGGACCCAGTACTTC.